This TCR beta chain was found in a study of blood T cell repertoires in COVID-19. Across the whole study: Spain, Italy and the United States supplied samples that represented acute and convalescent COVID-19.

Grouping used clinical history reported by participants in a survey and questionnaire. Recovered participants had two consecutive negative NP/OP PCR tests, healthcare professional clearance, or symptom resolution. Using immunoSEQ multiplex PCR, the repertoire was profiled, and TCRdb retains in-frame clones only, with some absent. The sample records roughly 350,000 clones, roughly 90% being singletons. The germline V gene has CDR1 MNHEY and CDR2 SMNVEV (reference sequence). The CDR3 extends over 15 amino acids. Trimming removed 1 base from V and 10 bases from J; junction bases left unmatched: 9. Sequenced sample: PBMCs or T cells enriched from blood (not recorded which). The sequence was obtained from a woman aged 25 to 39 who had recovered from COVID-19. V is TRBV27 and J is TRBJ2-1; TRBD2 aligns across 8 bases. This CDR3 is CASSLLAGGGGEQFF. The CDR3 DNA follows: TGTGCCAGCAGTTTATTGGCGGGAGGAGGCGGCGAGCAGTTCTTC.